One sample yielded the 20 T cell receptor beta chains listed below, sequenced in a study of cytomegalovirus exposure and HLA in healthy donors. Data came from immunoSEQ multiplex PCR; TCRdb stores just in-frame clones and leaves some out. The sample consists of 70,000 to 95,000 clones, roughly 93% of them appearing once. The sample was PBMCs. The receptors shown here come from a woman younger than 45 in good health and CMV-seronegative.

This clone was observed a handful of times. The chain recombines TRBV5-5 with TRBJ2-7; TRBD1 agrees at 8 bases. Trimming at V came to 7 bases and at J to 5 bases, leaving 14 bases not matched to a gene. Germline values: CDR1 SGHKS, CDR2 YYEKEE (reference sequence). This CDR3 has 15 residues. In DNA form, the CDR3 reads TGTGCCAGCGAGTTTAGGGCAGGGGGCATGGACGAGCAGTACTTC. Protein product: CASEFRAGGMDEQYF.

The chain employs TRBV19 and TRBJ2-1; 8 bases map to TRBD1. Trimming cost V 6 bases and J 5 bases; bases outside gene matches: 9. CDR3 length equals 15 residues. The germline V gene encodes CDR1 LNHDA and CDR2 SQIVND (reference sequence). CDR3 in amino acids: CASRARQGSHNEQFF. Written as DNA, the CDR3 is TGTGCCAGTAGGGCCCGACAGGGGTCTCACAATGAGCAGTTCTTC. Based on the CDR3 plus reference TRBV19 and TRBJ2-1, the full variable domain is DGGITQSPKYLFRKEGQNVTLSCEQNLNHDAMYWYRQDPGQGLRLIYYSQIVNDFQKGDIAEGYSVSREKKESFPLTVTSAQKNPTAFYLCASRARQGSHNEQFFGPGTRLTVL.

This chain joins TRBV28 and TRBJ2-7, with a weak D call TRBD2 (7 bases). This CDR3 has 15 residues. Germline CDR1 MDHEN, CDR2 SYDVKM. Between the trimmed V and J ends, which lost 8 bases and 0 bases, there was a span of 17 bases. CDR3 region: CASEGGGLSSYEQYF. Written as DNA, the CDR3 is TGTGCCAGCGAGGGGGGGGGCCTTAGCTCCTACGAGCAGTACTTC. The full variable domain, its missing parts supplied by reference TRBV28 and TRBJ2-7, is DVKVTQSSRYLVKRTGEKVFLECVQDMDHENMFWYRQDPGLGLRLIYFSYDVKMKEKGDIPEGYSVSREKKERFSLILESASTNQTSMYLCASEGGGLSSYEQYFGPGTRLTVT.

The chain links TRBV27 to TRBJ2-1; D gene uncertain. The germline gives CDR1 MNHEY, CDR2 SMNVEV (reference sequence). Between the trimmed V and J ends, which lost 1 base and 2 bases, there was a span of 15 bases. The CDR3 loop spans 17 amino acids. The CDR3 region has the DNA TGTGCCAGCAGTTTATTCCCTATAGCACGGACCTACAATGAGCAGTTCTTC. The encoded protein is CASSLFPIARTYNEQFF.

The V and J genes are TRBV7-3 and TRBJ2-1; 7 bases map to TRBD1. Germline assignment: CDR1 SGHTA and CDR2 FQGTGA. V lost 2 bases to trimming and J lost 6 bases; unmatched junction nucleotides: 7. There are 15 residues in the CDR3. This chain's CDR3 is CASSLGGQKVNEQFF. CDR3 nucleotides: TGTGCCAGCAGCTTAGGGGGACAGAAGGTCAATGAGCAGTTCTTC.

The gene calls are TRBV10-3 and TRBJ1-6, with 9 bases aligning to TRBD1. CDR1 and CDR2 from the germline V gene are ENHRY and SYGVKD. Losses at the gene ends were 11 bases for V and 7 bases for J; bases not matched to a gene: 12. This CDR3 is 15 amino acids long. CDR3 bases: TGTGCCTCCGGGACAGGGCCTACGGGGAATTCACCCCTCCACTTT. This gives the protein CASGTGPTGNSPLHF.

The chain has TRBV19 and TRBJ2-1, with 12 bases fitting TRBD2. This CDR3 comprises 15 residues. Germline V gene lookup returns CDR1 LNHDA and CDR2 SQIVND (reference sequence). CDR3 coding DNA: TGTGCTACCTATAGGGGAGAACTAGCGGGGGGAGAGCAGTTCTTC. Translation: CATYRGELAGGEQFF.

This clone was seen just once. This rearrangement joins TRBV13 to TRBJ2-7; D ambiguous. This CDR3 region has 14 residues. Per germline, CDR1 PRHDT and CDR2 FYEKMQ (reference sequence). The germline V and J ends were trimmed by 0 bases and 0 bases, with 6 bases remaining between them. The CDR3 DNA follows: TGTGCCAGCAGCTTAGGCAGGTTCTCCTACGAGCAGTACTTC. Protein: CASSLGRFSYEQYF.

This clone was picked up one time. The rearrangement links TRBV27 to TRBJ2-1, with 13 bases fitting TRBD2. The J segment lost 0 bases and the V segment lost 3 bases, leaving 8 bases of the junction unmatched. CDR1 is MNHEY and CDR2 is SMNVEV in the germline V gene (reference sequence). The CDR3 has 19 amino acids. The chain's CDR3 is CASSFPGLAGLSSYNEQFF. DNA of the CDR3: TGTGCCAGCAGTTTCCCGGGACTAGCGGGACTGAGCTCCTACAATGAGCAGTTCTTC.

The J gene is TRBJ2-5, the V gene TRBV11-2; a possible D gene is TRBD2 (6 bases). Trimming removed 1 base from V and 2 bases from J, with 8 bases in between. The CDR3 runs 14 residues. Germline V gene lookup returns CDR1 SGHAT and CDR2 FQNNGV. The CDR3 loop is CASSLVRGQETQYF. In DNA form, the CDR3 reads TGTGCCAGCAGCTTAGTACGGGGGCAAGAGACCCAGTACTTC. The full variable domain, in which reference TRBV11-2 and TRBJ2-5 provide the parts outside the CDR3, is EAGVAQSPRYKIIEKRQSVAFWCNPISGHATLYWYQQILGQGPKLLIQFQNNGVVDDSQLPKDRFSAERLKGVDSTLKIQPAKLEDSAVYLCASSLVRGQETQYFGPGTRLLVL.

The V and J genes are TRBV19 and TRBJ2-2; TRBD2 matches at 10 bases. This CDR3 is built from 16 residues. CDR1 and CDR2 (germline): LNHDA, SQIVND (reference sequence). V dropped 4 bases and J dropped 4; count of bases not matched to a gene: 6. Here the CDR3 reads CASSNPSGRATGELFF. CDR3 DNA sequence: TGTGCCAGTAGTAACCCGAGCGGGAGGGCCACCGGGGAGCTGTTTTTT.

This clone was observed a single time. The rearrangement uses TRBV5-1 and TRBJ1-1; D is unresolved. CDR1 is SGHRS, CDR2 YFSETQ, per germline. V lost 2 bases, J lost 6 bases, and 20 bases lay in between. The CDR3 sequence is 16 residues long. The CDR3 here is CASSFSPGKFRAEAFF. The CDR3 DNA reads as TGCGCCAGCAGCTTCTCACCGGGGAAATTCAGAGCTGAAGCTTTCTTT.

The chain is built from TRBV10-3 and TRBJ2-7; the D gene is possibly TRBD1 (5 bases). Germline lookup yields CDR1 ENHRY and CDR2 SYGVKD. This CDR3 contains 15 residues. With 2 bases removed from V and 5 bases from J, the gap between germline ends came to 16 bases. CDR3 amino acids: CAISERTIKGHEQYF. The CDR3 region has the DNA TGTGCCATCAGTGAGAGGACAATCAAGGGCCACGAGCAGTACTTC.

This sequence joins TRBV28 and TRBJ1-1; D is unclear. The CDR3 sequence is 15 residues long. V was shortened by 2 bases and J by 0 bases, with 10 bases between the two germline ends. Germline lookup yields CDR1 MDHEN and CDR2 SYDVKM. CDR3 loop: CASSLPGPLNTEAFF. CDR3 nucleotides: TGTGCCAGCAGTTTACCTGGGCCCCTGAACACTGAAGCTTTCTTT.

This chain connects TRBV29-1 to TRBJ1-2; unclear D gene. Germline V gives CDR1 SQVTM, CDR2 ANQGSEA. V lost 2 bases, J lost 4 bases, and 11 bases lay in between. CDR3 length: 13 residues. CDR3 sequence reads: CSVEPVRGYGYTF. The CDR3 nucleotides are TGCAGCGTTGAACCCGTTCGGGGCTATGGCTACACCTTC. Variable domain in full (rest from reference TRBV29-1 and TRBJ1-2): SAVISQKPSRDICQRGTSLTIQCQVDSQVTMMFWYRQQPGQSLTLIATANQGSEATYESGFVIDKFPISRPNLTFSTLTVSNMSPEDSSIYLCSVEPVRGYGYTFGSGTRLTVV.

The V gene is TRBV6-4, the J gene TRBJ2-2, with a tentative D call TRBD2 (5 bases). Trimming pared 8 bases from V and 5 bases from J, leaving 12 bases between. Germline lookup yields CDR1 MRHNA and CDR2 SNTAGT. The CDR3 covers 13 residues. CDR3 nucleotide sequence: TGTGCCAGCTCGCCCGGGGAGACCGGGGAGCTGTTTTTT. This sequence encodes CASSPGETGELFF.

Here the CDR3 reads CASSSMTGGRETQYF. In DNA, the CDR3 is TGTGCCAGCAGCTCGATGACGGGGGGCCGGGAGACCCAGTACTTC. The rearrangement links TRBV5-6 to TRBJ2-5, with D possibly being TRBD2 (7 bases). The CDR3 sequence is 15 residues long. Trimming stripped 3 bases from V and 5 bases from J, with 17 bases between. Germline V gene lookup returns CDR1 SGHDT and CDR2 YYEEEE.

The rearrangement joins TRBV28 to TRBJ1-5; 8 bases are shared with TRBD1. The germline gives CDR1 MDHEN, CDR2 SYDVKM. With V trimmed by 3 bases and J by 4 bases, 8 bases remained unmatched. This CDR3 region has 16 residues. CDR3 bases: TGTGCCAGCAGTTTGCACAGGGGGGGAAGAAATCAGCCCCAGCATTTT. Protein sequence: CASSLHRGGRNQPQHF. Full variable domain (remainder filled in from reference TRBV28 and TRBJ1-5): DVKVTQSSRYLVKRTGEKVFLECVQDMDHENMFWYRQDPGLGLRLIYFSYDVKMKEKGDIPEGYSVSREKKERFSLILESASTNQTSMYLCASSLHRGGRNQPQHFGDGTRLSIL.

The J gene is TRBJ1-2, the V gene TRBV5-4; 9 bases match TRBD1. The CDR3 loop spans 14 amino acids. Trimming cost V 4 bases and J 1 base; bases outside gene matches: 2. CDR1 SGHNT and CDR2 YYREEE come from the germline V gene (reference sequence). The CDR3 reads CASSRDRDNYGYTF. Here the CDR3 DNA reads TGTGCCAGCAGCCGGGACAGGGATAACTATGGCTACACCTTC.

The chain carries TRBV27 and TRBJ2-2, with D possibly TRBD2 on 5 matching bases. Germline CDR1 reads MNHEY; CDR2 reads SMNVEV (reference sequence). The CDR3 covers 14 residues. Trimming pared 7 bases from V and 7 bases from J, leaving 16 bases between. The CDR3 spells CASIGWSAGGELFF. Written as DNA, the CDR3 is TGTGCCAGCATTGGTTGGTCGGCGGGCGGGGAGCTGTTTTTT.